This T cell receptor beta chain was found in a study of breast tumors, draining lymph nodes, adjacent tissues listed by TCRdb under 2016. At the level of the whole study: Breast cancer patients provided tumor, adjacent nontumor tissue and axillary lymph nodes, and the study compared the TCR beta repertoires across these three sources. In human breast cancer, the study set out to evaluate how tumor, surrounding tissue and draining lymph node repertoires relate to one another and whether T cells may move between these sites.

Paper-wide results and their limitations: Tumor and nontumor tissue repertoires were significantly more similar in luminal-like than in basal-like breast cancer. Tumor T-cell repertoires showed less diversity than lymph node repertoires and more diversity than nontumor tissue repertoires, and tumor T-cell repertoires showed preferential V and J gene usage. The conclusion that tumor T cells originate in lymph nodes was presented as consistent with a hypothesis rather than as directly demonstrated. A scenario in which most tumor T cells derive from the lymph node and then expand within tumor tissue was judged to be consistent with the data.

Lymph node samples came from the axillary draining lymph nodes of breast cancer patients. Sequencing was carried out with an Illumina HiSeq 2000. TCR beta chain libraries were generated through multiplex PCR amplification. The amplified TCR beta chain products were analyzed by high-throughput sequencing. TCRdb cleaned the public reads at Q25 with fastp, built clones with MiXCR and kept in-frame beta chains. For every CDR3 protein sequence, its rows merge into one entry that carries the most common genes and DNA. The sample includes about 230,000 distinct CDR3 sequences, with around 32% observed a single time. The ten most abundant clones make up more than 1.3% of the sample. The CDR3 contains 14 residues, cysteine and phenylalanine counted. Here the CDR3 DNA is all that survives: 42 bases in frame from base 1. CDR1 and CDR2 are drawn from the germline V gene: SNHLY, FYNNEI. Trimming accounts for 9 bases at V and 5 bases at J, while the number of junction bases matched to no gene is 6.

A note on this clonotype: The antigen this receptor binds is unknown. No much larger clone exists at a distance of one base, and base qualities are not known.

The sequence derives from a female donor with breast cancer. Some clones in this sample may be carry-over from other donors' samples. The chain was built from TRBV2 and TRBJ2-5, and TRBD2 matches 13 of the central bases. Sequencing was performed on axillary lymph node tissue. CDR3 loop: CARLAGGPRETQYF. The DNA sequence follows: TGTGCCAGACTAGCGGGAGGGCCGAGGGAGACCCAGTACTTC.